The T cell receptor beta chain under discussion was sequenced for a study of shared clonotypes between healthy human individuals. The assay was immunoSEQ multiplex PCR, and TCRdb's table has in-frame clones only and misses some. This sample yields more than 2 million clones, of which 95% are seen a single time; more than 0.1% belongs to the top ten. Source material: naive CD4+ T cells sorted from blood. Subset noted: CD45RA+ positively selected. This TCR came from a man younger than 35 in good health.

CDR3 region: CASRKADQNTGELFF. The CDR3 DNA is TGTGCCAGCAGGAAGGCCGACCAGAACACCGGGGAGCTGTTTTTT. V gene TRBV6-1 combines with J gene TRBJ2-2; no clear D. The CDR3 has 15 amino acids. Between the trimmed V and J ends, which lost 6 bases and 1 base, there was a span of 12 bases. Germline loops: CDR1 MNHNS, CDR2 SASEGT.